Below are 21 T cell receptor beta chains sequenced from a single sample in a study of lymphopenia after photon versus proton radiotherapy. Method: immunoSEQ multiplex PCR; TCRdb's copy keeps in-frame clones and lacks some. The repertoire holds tens of thousands of clones, about 86% seen once, with just under 30% in the top ten. The sample consisted of peripheral blood, taken from a patient treated with photon-based radiotherapy. These TCRs come from a man aged 45-60 years with gastric cancer.

The chain links TRBV7-2 to TRBJ2-5; D may be TRBD1 (5 bases). This CDR3 has 12 amino acids. CDR1 is SGHTA, CDR2 FQGNSA, per germline. With 5 bases removed from V and 5 bases from J, the gap between germline ends came to 9 bases. The CDR3 nucleotides read TGTGCCAGCAGCCGGACAAGCGAGACCCAGTACTTC. As protein: CASSRTSETQYF.

This chain joins TRBV6-4 and TRBJ1-2; D remains ambiguous. The germline V gene encodes CDR1 MRHNA and CDR2 SNTAGT. V dropped 3 bases and J dropped 7 bases, with 12 bases sitting between them. This CDR3 has 13 amino acids. For the CDR3, the DNA is TGTGCCAGCAGTGAAATAGCCGGGAGTGGCTACACCTTC. This codes for CASSEIAGSGYTF.

This sequence joins TRBV6-4 and TRBJ2-3, with D possibly being TRBD1 (6 bases). Trimming cost V 3 bases and J 0 bases, with 10 bases left between them. Germline CDR1 and CDR2: MRHNA and SNTAGT. CDR3 length: 15 amino acids. CDR3 nucleotides: TGTGCCAGCAGTGAAGGACAGCAGAGCACAGATACGCAGTATTTT. This encodes CASSEGQQSTDTQYF.

The sample holds one count of this clone. The chain couples TRBV18 to TRBJ2-3; 10 bases are a match to TRBD2. Germline V lookup: CDR1 KGHSH, CDR2 LQKENI. Germline trimming cut 4 bases from V and 8 bases from J; bases unmatched to any gene: 21. The CDR3 is 19 residues long. The CDR3 nucleotides are TGTGCCAGCTCACGCCGGTCAGCGGGAGGGCCTGGTTTTGGTGTTACGCAGTATTTT. Its protein is CASSRRSAGGPGFGVTQYF.

The rearrangement links TRBV30 to TRBJ2-7; no clear D gene. Looked up from germline, CDR1 is GTSNPN and CDR2 is SVGIG (reference sequence). Trimming cost V 0 bases and J 3 bases, with 3 bases left between them. CDR3 length equals 11 residues. The CDR3 DNA follows: TGTGCCTGGAGTGTCGACTACGAGCAGTACTTC. This gives the protein CAWSVDYEQYF.

This clone was counted once. The chain recombines TRBV30 with TRBJ2-2; D remains unclear. Deletions cut 7 bases from V and 0 bases from J, with 6 bases between. Germline-derived CDR1 and CDR2 are GTSNPN and SVGIG (reference sequence). This CDR3 contains 12 residues. CDR3 sequence: CAYNSNTGELFF. As DNA, the CDR3 is TGTGCCTATAACTCGAACACCGGGGAGCTGTTTTTT.

The rearrangement uses TRBV27 and TRBJ2-3, with D tentatively TRBD1 (7 bases). Deletions cut 5 bases from V and 1 base from J, with 16 bases between. Germline CDR1 is MNHEY and CDR2 is SMNVEV (reference sequence). This CDR3 spans 16 amino acids. CDR3 residues: CASSSPQGEGTDTQYF. The CDR3 DNA reads TGTGCCAGCAGTAGCCCTCAGGGGGAGGGCACAGATACGCAGTATTTT.

To note about this clone: Relative to the germline gene, one junction end is altered; a read error may explain this. The chain is built from TRBV5-1 and TRBJ2-4, with D hard to call. CDR3 length: 16 residues. The germline gives CDR1 SGHRS, CDR2 YFSETQ. This CDR3 reads CASSLAGSSPKDIQYF. The CDR3 nucleotides are TGCGCCAGCAGCTTGGCAGGCAGTTCACCCAAAGACATTCAGTACTTC.

The rearrangement uses TRBV7-2 and TRBJ1-1, with TRBD1 as a possible D gene (5 bases). This CDR3 is 13 amino acids long. V gave up 6 bases and J gave up 1 base, with 9 bases separating them. The germline gives CDR1 SGHTA, CDR2 FQGNSA. CDR3 residues: CASRTGQNTEAFF. The CDR3, as DNA: TGTGCCAGCAGAACGGGGCAGAACACTGAAGCTTTCTTT.

The rearrangement links TRBV29-1 to TRBJ2-2; TRBD1 aligns across 7 bases. The CDR3 loop spans 13 amino acids. From germline, CDR1 is SQVTM and CDR2 ANQGSEA. V dropped 4 bases and J dropped 3; count of bases not matched to a gene: 2. This CDR3 reads CSVATGDTGELFF. Written as DNA, the CDR3 is TGCAGCGTTGCTACAGGGGACACCGGGGAGCTGTTTTTT.

The CDR3 loop reads CATVGLTSTDTQYF. The DNA of the CDR3 is TGTGCCACCGTCGGCTTGACAAGCACAGATACGCAGTATTTT. The gene calls are TRBV21-1 and TRBJ2-3; TRBD1 is taken as the D call from the table, unchecked against the DNA. TRBV21-1 is listed as a pseudogene. The CDR3 has 14 residues.

The chain couples TRBV19 to TRBJ1-1; D uncertain. There are 12 residues in the CDR3. The V end was cut by 6 bases, the J end by 3 bases, with 8 bases between. The germline gives CDR1 LNHDA, CDR2 SQIVND (reference sequence). The CDR3 DNA reads as TGTGCCAGTAGAGGGCTTTACACTGAAGCTTTCTTT. This sequence encodes CASRGLYTEAFF. Together with reference TRBV19 and TRBJ1-1, the CDR3 gives the full variable domain: DGGITQSPKYLFRKEGQNVTLSCEQNLNHDAMYWYRQDPGQGLRLIYYSQIVNDFQKGDIAEGYSVSREKKESFPLTVTSAQKNPTAFYLCASRGLYTEAFFGQGTRLTVV.

This clone was found a few times. This rearrangement joins TRBV13 to TRBJ2-6; D possibly corresponds to TRBD1 (5 bases). Germline V gene data show CDR1 as PRHDT and CDR2 as FYEKMQ (reference sequence). V dropped 5 bases and J dropped 3 bases, with 11 bases sitting between them. The CDR3 is made up of 15 amino acids. The CDR3 here is CASSLQVFGANVLTF. Written as DNA, the CDR3 is TGTGCCAGCAGCCTACAGGTTTTTGGGGCCAACGTCCTGACTTTC.

The chain combines TRBV11-2 with TRBJ1-2, with D perhaps TRBD1 (5 bases). The V end was cut by 4 bases, the J end by 4 bases, with 13 bases between. This CDR3 is 14 amino acids long. Per germline, CDR1 SGHAT and CDR2 FQNNGV. The CDR3 loop is CASSSAGGFYGYTF. The CDR3 nucleotides are TGTGCCAGCAGCTCCGCCGGGGGATTCTATGGCTACACCTTC.

V is TRBV9 and J is TRBJ2-1; D might be TRBD2 (5 bases). Trimming left V 0 bases short and J 9 bases short, with 13 bases between. Germline V gene data show CDR1 as SGDLS and CDR2 as YYNGEE. The CDR3 is 14 residues long. CDR3 DNA sequence: TGTGCCAGCAGCGTAGATCCGGGGAGAGTTGAGCAGTTCTTC. Translation gives CASSVDPGRVEQFF.

This chain links TRBV12-5 with TRBJ2-2, with unresolved D. V lost 4 bases to trimming and J lost 4 bases, with 16 bases between them. Germline lookup yields CDR1 LGHNT and CDR2 FRNRAP. The CDR3 runs 16 residues. CDR3 in amino acids: CASGSAGLLPTGELFF. The CDR3 DNA is TGTGCTAGTGGTTCTGCCGGGCTCCTACCCACCGGGGAGCTGTTTTTT.

The chain has TRBV6-5 and TRBJ2-5; TRBD1 agrees at 8 bases. The CDR3 sequence is 14 residues long. Germline CDR1 and CDR2: MNHEY and SVGAGI. The V gene end was trimmed by 1 base and the J gene end by 3 bases; junction bases not matched to a gene: 1. In DNA, the CDR3 is TGTGCCAGCAGTTACTTGACAGGGGAAGAGACCCAGTACTTC. Amino acid sequence: CASSYLTGEETQYF.

The chain recombines TRBV30 with TRBJ2-3; maybe TRBD2 (5 bases). From germline, CDR1 is GTSNPN and CDR2 SVGIG (reference sequence). The V end lost 5 bases, the J end lost 5 bases, and 8 bases lay between the germline ends. The CDR3 is 11 amino acids. The CDR3 loop is CAWLTRDTQYF. DNA for the CDR3: TGTGCCTGGTTAACTAGAGATACGCAGTATTTT.

The V and J genes are TRBV6-6 and TRBJ2-1; D is perhaps TRBD1 or TRBD2 (5 bases each). CDR3 length equals 15 residues. Germline V gene lookup returns CDR1 MNHNY and CDR2 SVGAGI (reference sequence). The ends were cut back, 6 bases at V and 8 bases at J, with 20 bases in the middle. CDR3 amino acids: CASRPYRDRSHEQFF. The CDR3 DNA follows: TGTGCCAGCAGACCTTACCGGGACCGGTCTCATGAGCAGTTCTTC.

The chain couples TRBV28 to TRBJ2-5; D gene ambiguous. The J call could be wrong; TRBJ2-7 is a better fit for the DNA end. Germline assignment: CDR1 MDHEN and CDR2 SYDVKM. CDR3 length: 12 residues. DNA for the CDR3: TGTGCCAGCAGTTTAAGAACCTACGAGCAGTACTTC. It encodes CASSLRTYEQYF.

The chain combines TRBV2 with TRBJ1-2; D is uncertain. V lost 2 bases, J lost 5 bases, and 12 bases lay in between. The germline V gene has CDR1 SNHLY and CDR2 FYNNEI. The CDR3 is 14 amino acids. Here the CDR3 reads CASSERFGAYGYTF. The CDR3 nucleotides read TGTGCCAGCAGTGAAAGATTTGGAGCTTATGGCTACACCTTC.